There are a few counts of the clone carrying this T cell receptor beta chain. Its antigen is unidentified. Germline V CDR1 and CDR2: SGHVS, FQNEAQ. The CDR3 is 12 residues long. Trimming removed 3 bases from V and 7 bases from J, with 9 bases in between. The data derive from a study of cytomegalovirus exposure and HLA in healthy donors. PCR employed 60 Vbeta and 13 Jbeta primers. Sequencing was performed with immunoSEQ multiplex PCR; in TCRdb, only in-frame clones are kept and a portion is missing. The table records about 160,000 clones, approximately 79% of them present only once. Broader study findings: Information on immune exposure was restricted to one variable (CMV serostatus). Further analysis was carried out later, and it showed several of the most significant clusters appearing linked to common viral pathogens. Later work found that TCR association rates differed between HLA loci; DRB1 had the most and HLA-C the fewest.

This sequence originates from a man in his forties in good health and CMV-seropositive. J is TRBJ1-2 and V is TRBV7-8; no definite D call. Sequencing input: PBMCs. CDR3 coding DNA: TGTGCCAGCAGCTTGCGGATAGGTGGCTACACCTTC. Translation gives CASSLRIGGYTF.